This T cell receptor (beta chain) comes out of a study of metastatic and nonmetastatic thyroid tumors (dated by TCRdb to the early 2020s). For the wider study: Repertoires were compared across peripheral blood and tumor or nodule tissue samples from malignant and benign thyroid patients. Results the study describes overall, beyond this receptor: TCR beta diversity was reported as significantly higher in malignant tumors than in benign nodules, in both blood and tumor samples.

Before undergoing thyroid surgery, none of the patients had been given any kind of treatment. The study retrospectively analysed patient clinical samples collected from about 2012 to 2019 using T-cell receptor beta sequencing. Libraries came from PCR. Sequencing was carried out with an Illumina HiSeq 4000. High-throughput sequencing was used to profile the TCR beta-chain CDR3 region of each patient. Under the source paper's analysis protocol: A classifier to discriminate distant-metastatic papillary thyroid cancer patients was built from CDR3 differences across clinicopathological groups. The Shannon index was used to assess repertoire diversity, and the Morisita-Horn index was used to assess tumor-blood repertoire similarity. Through fastp at Q25 and MiXCR, TCRdb rebuilt clones from the public reads, retaining in-frame beta chains. These V and J calls rely on TCRdb rather than the paper's analysis. This sample comprises 20,000 to 30,000 clones, around an eighth of them detected only once. The ten largest clones add up to over 11% of the sample.

This clone was recorded many times. The antigen this receptor binds is unknown. No much larger clone exists at a distance of one base, and base qualities are not known. CDR1 and CDR2 are read off the germline V gene as MDHEN and SYDVKM. The CDR3 runs 13 residues from the cysteine to the phenylalanine. Of all the DNA, just the CDR3 is kept, 39 bases in frame from base 1. V loses 8 bases, J loses 4 bases, and the germline ends lie 9 bases apart. The chain was built from TRBV28 and TRBJ2-6; the D gene identity is not certain. This TCR was recovered from a female donor with papillary thyroid cancer or a benign thyroid nodule (not recorded which). Some clones in this sample may be carry-over from other donors' samples. The sequenced sample was blood. In nucleotide form, the sequence is TGTGCCAGCTACGACTCCGGGGCCAACGTCCTGACTTTC. This codes for CASYDSGANVLTF.